The 15 T cell receptor beta chains presented below share a single source sample, sequenced in a study of regulatory and conventional T cells in RAG deficiency. Sequencing used immunoSEQ multiplex PCR; TCRdb keeps in-frame clones, though not all of them. In the table there are around 33,000 clones, around 89% of which are singletons. In addition, the sample was reused for a study of regulatory T cells. That paper states: Amplification used 52 TRBV primers and 13 TRBJ primers.

The sample consisted of CD8+ T cells sorted from blood. These receptors originate from a human donor in good health.

The rearrangement joins TRBV19 to TRBJ1-1; D not resolved. CDR3 length equals 13 residues. Trimming cost V 5 bases and J 1 base, with 8 bases left between them. CDR1 is LNHDA, CDR2 SQIVND, per germline (reference sequence). The CDR3 sequence: CASSQNWNTEAFF. The CDR3 bases are TGTGCCAGTAGTCAAAACTGGAACACTGAAGCTTTCTTT.

The chain has TRBV25-1 and TRBJ1-2, with D possibly TRBD1 on 5 matching bases. Trimming pared 6 bases from V and 8 bases from J, leaving 10 bases between. This CDR3 is built from 11 residues. Germline V CDR1 and CDR2: MGHDK, SYGVNS. Written as DNA, the CDR3 is TGTGCCAGCAGGACGACAGAGGGCTACACCTTC. Its translation is CASRTTEGYTF.

The V and J genes are TRBV7-2 and TRBJ2-6; TRBD2 might be the D (6 bases). CDR1 is SGHTA and CDR2 is FQGNSA in the germline V gene. The CDR3 contains 17 residues. V was trimmed by 3 bases and J by 1 base, leaving 13 bases between them. This CDR3 is CASSFWDFQSGANVLTF. The CDR3 DNA follows: TGTGCCAGCAGCTTTTGGGACTTCCAGTCTGGGGCCAACGTCCTGACTTTC.

The rearrangement links TRBV4-1 to TRBJ2-6; no firm D call. There are 18 residues in the CDR3. The V gene's germline CDR1 is MGHRA and CDR2 YSYEKL. V was cut by 4 bases and J by 0 bases, with 16 bases left in between. CDR3 sequence (DNA): TGCGCCAGCAGCCGAGAAGCAAACACACTCTCTGGGGCCAACGTCCTGACTTTC. It is translated as CASSREANTLSGANVLTF.

In its sample, this clone was seen once. This rearrangement joins TRBV5-1 to TRBJ2-1, with 7 bases that match TRBD2. The J segment lost 8 bases and the V segment lost 2 bases, leaving 16 bases of the junction unmatched. Germline values: CDR1 SGHRS, CDR2 YFSETQ. The CDR3 has 17 amino acids. CDR3 residues: CASSFEGAGEPTDEQFF. Written as DNA, the CDR3 is TGCGCCAGCAGCTTTGAAGGGGCGGGAGAGCCCACAGATGAGCAGTTCTTC.

The chain recombines TRBV2 with TRBJ2-7, with 9 bases matching TRBD2. The CDR3 length is 15 residues. V lost 1 base to trimming and J lost 2 bases; unmatched junction nucleotides: 3. The germline V gene has CDR1 SNHLY and CDR2 FYNNEI. The DNA of the CDR3 is TGTGCCAGCAGTGAAGGTTTAGCGGGGGCCTACGAGCAGTACTTC. It yields the protein CASSEGLAGAYEQYF.

The chain links TRBV28 to TRBJ2-1, with 8 positions matching TRBD1. Germline trimming cut 2 bases from V and 7 bases from J; bases unmatched to any gene: 7. Germline V lookup: CDR1 MDHEN, CDR2 SYDVKM. The CDR3 loop spans 15 amino acids. This CDR3 reads CASSLLQGAGNEQFF. DNA for the CDR3: TGTGCCAGCAGTTTACTCCAGGGGGCAGGGAATGAGCAGTTCTTC.

This sequence joins TRBV7-9 and TRBJ2-7, with a weak D call TRBD2 (6 bases). Germline CDR1 is SEHNR and CDR2 is FQNEAQ (reference sequence). This CDR3 comprises 16 residues. Trimming stripped 6 bases from V and 0 bases from J, with 18 bases between. CDR3 DNA: TGTGCCAGCAGTTCCACCGGGGGTGCCCTCTCCTACGAGCAGTACTTC. It specifies CASSSTGGALSYEQYF.

This rearrangement joins TRBV10-3 to TRBJ1-4; TRBD1 matches at 11 bases. This CDR3 contains 18 residues. J was trimmed by 2 bases and V by 4 bases; bases with no gene match: 9. Germline V lookup: CDR1 ENHRY, CDR2 SYGVKD. In DNA, the CDR3 is TGTGCCATCAGTGGGACAGGGGGCGATTTGGAGACTAATGAAAAACTGTTTTTT. It encodes CAISGTGGDLETNEKLFF.

This sequence joins TRBV6-5 and TRBJ1-2; tentatively, D is TRBD1 (6 bases). Germline V CDR1 and CDR2: MNHEY, SVGAGI. Trimming took off 0 bases at V and 8 bases at J, with 13 bases between the two ends. The CDR3 runs to 14 residues. The CDR3 is CASSYSDQGQGYTF. The CDR3, as DNA: TGTGCCAGCAGTTACTCCGATCAGGGGCAAGGCTACACCTTC.

V and J are TRBV27 and TRBJ2-5, with TRBD2 matching over 9 bases. The CDR3 contains 16 residues. Trimming cost V 7 bases and J 1 base; bases outside gene matches: 10. Germline CDR1 is MNHEY and CDR2 is SMNVEV (reference sequence). The chain's CDR3 is CASTPWASGTQETQYF. The DNA for the CDR3 is TGTGCCAGCACCCCTTGGGCTAGCGGGACCCAAGAGACCCAGTACTTC.

This clone has only a few counts. The DNA for the CDR3 is TGTGCCAGCAGCACGAGGGGGGGGCGGTCCTACGAGCAGTACTTC. The encoded protein is CASSTRGGRSYEQYF. The rearrangement links TRBV5-6 to TRBJ2-7; tentative D call: TRBD2 (7 bases). This CDR3 has 15 amino acids. Germline V lookup: CDR1 SGHDT, CDR2 YYEEEE. Between the trimmed V and J ends, which lost 4 bases and 1 base, there was a span of 15 bases.

V is TRBV10-2 and J is TRBJ2-5; D unclear. CDR3 length equals 11 residues. The V gene lost 4 bases and the J gene lost 7 bases, with 7 bases spanning the gap. CDR1 and CDR2 from the germline V gene are WSHSY and SAAADI. The CDR3 DNA sequence: TGCGCCAGCAGTGCCCCTGGGACCCAGTACTTC. Encoded protein: CASSAPGTQYF.

The chain combines TRBV6-5 with TRBJ1-1; D not resolved. CDR3 length: 11 residues. Germline V CDR1 and CDR2: MNHEY, SVGAGI. V was pared by 6 bases and J by 2 bases, with 4 bases between. The CDR3 region is CASRINTEAFF. CDR3 in DNA: TGTGCCAGCAGGATAAACACTGAAGCTTTCTTT.

The chain has TRBV10-3 and TRBJ2-1; 13 positions match TRBD2. This CDR3 is 17 amino acids long. CDR1 and CDR2 from the germline V gene are ENHRY and SYGVKD. V dropped 2 bases and J dropped 3; count of bases not matched to a gene: 4. The CDR3 loop reads CAISEGGLAGNYNEQFF. CDR3 DNA sequence: TGTGCCATCAGTGAGGGGGGACTAGCGGGGAACTACAATGAGCAGTTCTTC.